Sequencing of this T cell receptor (beta chain) was carried out in a study of blood T cell repertoires in COVID-19. Study-wide context: Sources were T cells, B-cell-depleted T cells, or PBMCs; the material itself was cDNA or gDNA.

Clones were read by immunoSEQ multiplex PCR, and TCRdb kept only the in-frame ones, dropping some. The sample lists around 260,000 clones, about 80% occurring once. Germline V lookup: CDR1 SGHRS, CDR2 YFSETQ. The CDR3 extends over 15 amino acids. V gave up 3 bases and J gave up 5 bases; unmatched junction bases: 6. Sequencing input: peripheral blood. The chain uses TRBV5-1 and TRBJ2-7; 12 positions match TRBD1. This receptor was obtained from a person aged 65-85 years with COVID-19, enrolled during active disease. CDR3 bases: TGCGCCAGCAGCTCGGCCGGGACAGGGGGCCACGAGCAGTACTTC. Its translation is CASSSAGTGGHEQYF.